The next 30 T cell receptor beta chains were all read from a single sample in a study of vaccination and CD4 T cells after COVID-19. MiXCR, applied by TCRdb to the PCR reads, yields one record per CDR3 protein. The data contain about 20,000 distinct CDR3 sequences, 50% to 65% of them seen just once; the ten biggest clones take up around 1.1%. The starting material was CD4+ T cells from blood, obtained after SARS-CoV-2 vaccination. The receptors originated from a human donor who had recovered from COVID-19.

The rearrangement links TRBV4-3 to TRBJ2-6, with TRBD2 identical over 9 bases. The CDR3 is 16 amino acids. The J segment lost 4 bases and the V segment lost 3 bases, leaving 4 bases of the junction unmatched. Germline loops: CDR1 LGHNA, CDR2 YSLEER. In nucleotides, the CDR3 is TGCGCCAGCAGCCAGGGACTAGCCTCCGGGGCCAACGTCCTGACTTTC. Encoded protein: CASSQGLASGANVLTF.

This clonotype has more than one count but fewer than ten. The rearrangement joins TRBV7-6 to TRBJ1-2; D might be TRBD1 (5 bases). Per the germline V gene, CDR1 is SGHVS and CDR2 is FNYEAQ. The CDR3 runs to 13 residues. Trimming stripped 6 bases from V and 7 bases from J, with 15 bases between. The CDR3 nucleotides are TGTGCCAGCAGAGACCCGGGACTCTCTGGCTACACCTTC. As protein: CASRDPGLSGYTF.

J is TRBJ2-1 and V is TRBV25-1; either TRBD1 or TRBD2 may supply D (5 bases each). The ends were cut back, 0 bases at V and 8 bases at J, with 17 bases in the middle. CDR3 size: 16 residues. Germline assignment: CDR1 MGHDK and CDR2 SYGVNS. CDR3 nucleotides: TGTGCCAGCAGTGAATATGTTGGGGGAGTTAGGGATGAGCAGTTCTTC. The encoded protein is CASSEYVGGVRDEQFF. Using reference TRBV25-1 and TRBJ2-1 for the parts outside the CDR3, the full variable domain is EADIYQTPRYLVIGTGKKITLECSQTMGHDKMYWYQQDPGMELHLIHYSYGVNSTEKGDLSSESTVSRIRTEHFPLTLESARPSHTSQYLCASSEYVGGVRDEQFFGPGTRLTVL.

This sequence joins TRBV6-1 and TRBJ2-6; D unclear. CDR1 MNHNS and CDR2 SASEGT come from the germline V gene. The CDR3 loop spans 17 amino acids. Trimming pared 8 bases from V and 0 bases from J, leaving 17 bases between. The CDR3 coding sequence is TGTGCCAGCTGCCTTACCAGCGCTATCTCTGGGGCCAACGTCCTGACTTTC. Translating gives CASCLTSAISGANVLTF.

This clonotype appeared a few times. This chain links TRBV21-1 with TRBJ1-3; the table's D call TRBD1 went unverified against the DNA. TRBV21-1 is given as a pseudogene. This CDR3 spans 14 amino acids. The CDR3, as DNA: TGTGCCAGCAGCCCCCAGGGGGCAGTAAACACCATATATTTT. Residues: CASSPQGAVNTIYF.

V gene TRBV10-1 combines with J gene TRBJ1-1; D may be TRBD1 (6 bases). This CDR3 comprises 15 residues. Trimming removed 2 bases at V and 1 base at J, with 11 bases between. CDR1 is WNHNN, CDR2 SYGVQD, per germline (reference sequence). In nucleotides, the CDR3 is TGCGCCAGCAGTGAGCCAGGGGAGTGGAACACTGAAGCTTTCTTT. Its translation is CASSEPGEWNTEAFF.

In DNA form, the CDR3 reads TGTGCCAGCAGACGGCTAGCGGACTCCTACGAGCAGTACTTC. Its translation: CASRRLADSYEQYF. The V call is TRBV7-8, the J call TRBJ2-7, with 7 bases matching TRBD2. The J segment lost 0 bases and the V segment lost 6 bases, leaving 5 bases of the junction unmatched. This CDR3 spans 14 amino acids. CDR1 and CDR2 (germline): SGHVS, FQNEAQ. Full variable domain (remainder filled in from reference TRBV7-8 and TRBJ2-7): GAGVSQSPRYKVAKRGQDVALRCDPISGHVSLFWYQQALGQGPEFLTYFQNEAQLDKSGLPSDRFFAERPEGSVSTLKIQRTQQEDSAVYLCASRRLADSYEQYFGPGTRLTVT.

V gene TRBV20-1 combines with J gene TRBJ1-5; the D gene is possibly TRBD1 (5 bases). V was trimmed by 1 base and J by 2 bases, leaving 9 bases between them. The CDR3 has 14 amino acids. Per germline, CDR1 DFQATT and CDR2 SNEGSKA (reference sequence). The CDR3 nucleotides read TGCAGTGCTAGAGTATCAGGGCGCAATCAGCCCCAGCATTTT. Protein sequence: CSARVSGRNQPQHF.

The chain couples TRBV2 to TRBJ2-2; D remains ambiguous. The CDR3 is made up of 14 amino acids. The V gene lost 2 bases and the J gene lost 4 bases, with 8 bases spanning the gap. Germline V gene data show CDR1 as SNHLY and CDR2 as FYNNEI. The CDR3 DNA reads TGTGCCAGCAGTGAAACCGGCGCCACCGGGGAGCTGTTTTTT. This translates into CASSETGATGELFF.

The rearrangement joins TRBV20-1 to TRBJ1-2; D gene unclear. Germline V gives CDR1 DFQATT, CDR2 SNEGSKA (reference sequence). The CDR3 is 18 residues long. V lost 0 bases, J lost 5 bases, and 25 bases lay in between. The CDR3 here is CSARDTSREWRASYGYTF. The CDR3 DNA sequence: TGCAGTGCTAGAGATACTTCTAGGGAGTGGAGGGCGTCGTATGGCTACACCTTC.

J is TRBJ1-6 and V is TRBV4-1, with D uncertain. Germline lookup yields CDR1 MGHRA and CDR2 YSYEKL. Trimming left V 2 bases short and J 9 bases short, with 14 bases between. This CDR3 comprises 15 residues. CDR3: CASSQLWVKGSPLHF. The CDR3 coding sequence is TGCGCCAGCAGCCAATTATGGGTCAAGGGTTCACCCCTCCACTTT.

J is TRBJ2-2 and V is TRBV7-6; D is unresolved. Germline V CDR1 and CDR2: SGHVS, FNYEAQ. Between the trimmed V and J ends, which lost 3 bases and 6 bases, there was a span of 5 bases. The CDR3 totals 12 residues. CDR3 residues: CASSFGSGELFF. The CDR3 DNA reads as TGTGCCAGCAGCTTCGGCTCCGGGGAGCTGTTTTTT.

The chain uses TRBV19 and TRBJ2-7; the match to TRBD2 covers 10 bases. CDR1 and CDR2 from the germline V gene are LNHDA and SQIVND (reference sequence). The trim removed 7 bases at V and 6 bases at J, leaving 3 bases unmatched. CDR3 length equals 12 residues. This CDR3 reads CASTSGRGEQYF. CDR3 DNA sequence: TGTGCCAGTACCAGCGGGAGGGGCGAGCAGTACTTC.

DNA for the CDR3: TGTGCCAGCAGCTTAGCGTCGACAGGGTCCACAGATACGCAGTATTTT. This translates into CASSLASTGSTDTQYF. This chain joins TRBV7-2 and TRBJ2-3; 7 positions match TRBD1. This CDR3 is built from 16 residues. V dropped 0 bases and J dropped 2; count of bases not matched to a gene: 5. Per the germline V gene, CDR1 is SGHTA and CDR2 is FQGNSA.

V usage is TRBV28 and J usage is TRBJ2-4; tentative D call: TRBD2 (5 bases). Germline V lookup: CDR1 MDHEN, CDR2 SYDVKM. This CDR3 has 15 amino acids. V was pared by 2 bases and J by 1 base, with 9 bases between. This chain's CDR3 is CASSLRGFAKNIQYF. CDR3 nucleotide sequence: TGTGCCAGCAGTTTACGGGGTTTTGCCAAAAACATTCAGTACTTC.

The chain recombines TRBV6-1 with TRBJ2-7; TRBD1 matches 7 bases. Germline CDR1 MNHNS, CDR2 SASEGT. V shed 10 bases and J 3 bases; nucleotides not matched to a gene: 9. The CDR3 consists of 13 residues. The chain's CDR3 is CATQTGNLYEQYF. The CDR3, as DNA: TGTGCCACCCAGACAGGGAACCTCTACGAGCAGTACTTC.

The CDR3 nucleotides are TGTGCCAGCAGCCCGGGACAGGGGGCGCGATATACGCAGTATTTT. This encodes CASSPGQGARYTQYF. The chain has TRBV6-1 and TRBJ2-3; 12 bases are shared with TRBD1. This CDR3 contains 15 residues. The ends lost 6 bases at V and 7 bases at J; junction bases unmatched: 8. Germline V CDR1 and CDR2: MNHNS, SASEGT.

This CDR3 is CAISVGTMGTSGKETQYF. In DNA, the CDR3 is TGTGCCATCAGCGTCGGGACTATGGGGACTAGCGGGAAAGAGACCCAGTACTTC. The chain employs TRBV10-3 and TRBJ2-5; the match to TRBD2 covers 13 bases. This CDR3 has 18 amino acids. The ends lost 6 bases at V and 3 bases at J; junction bases unmatched: 13. Germline V gene lookup returns CDR1 ENHRY and CDR2 SYGVKD.

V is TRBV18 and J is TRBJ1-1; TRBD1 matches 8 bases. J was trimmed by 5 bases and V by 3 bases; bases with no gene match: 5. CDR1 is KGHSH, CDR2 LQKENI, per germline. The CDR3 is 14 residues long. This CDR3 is CASSPERQGTEAFF. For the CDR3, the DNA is TGTGCCAGCTCACCCGAACGACAGGGGACTGAAGCTTTCTTT.

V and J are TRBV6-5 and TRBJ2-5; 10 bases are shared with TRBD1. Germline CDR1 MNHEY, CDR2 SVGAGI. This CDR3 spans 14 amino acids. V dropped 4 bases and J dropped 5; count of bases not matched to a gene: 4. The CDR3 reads CASSSDRGLETQYF. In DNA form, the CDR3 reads TGTGCCAGCAGTTCCGACAGGGGGCTGGAGACCCAGTACTTC.

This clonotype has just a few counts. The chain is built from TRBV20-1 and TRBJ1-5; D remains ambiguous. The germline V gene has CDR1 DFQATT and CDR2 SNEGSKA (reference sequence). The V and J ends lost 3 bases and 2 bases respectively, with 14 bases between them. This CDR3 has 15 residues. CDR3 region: CSARSSLEGNQPQHF. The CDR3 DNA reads TGCAGTGCTAGGAGTAGTCTGGAGGGCAATCAGCCCCAGCATTTT.

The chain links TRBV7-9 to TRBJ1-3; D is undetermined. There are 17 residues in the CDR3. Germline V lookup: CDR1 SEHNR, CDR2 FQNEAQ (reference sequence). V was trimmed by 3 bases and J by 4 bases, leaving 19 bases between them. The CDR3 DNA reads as TGTGCCAGCAGCTTGGAAAAGAGCTCTGTGGGAGGAAACACCATATATTTT. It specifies CASSLEKSSVGGNTIYF.

This chain's CDR3 is CSAQVGASNGNEQFF. The CDR3, as DNA: TGCAGCGCCCAGGTGGGGGCGTCGAATGGGAATGAGCAGTTCTTC. The J gene is TRBJ2-1, the V gene TRBV29-1; D may be TRBD1 (6 bases). The CDR3 totals 15 residues. V was pared by 7 bases and J by 7 bases, with 23 bases between. The germline V gene has CDR1 SQVTM and CDR2 ANQGSEA.

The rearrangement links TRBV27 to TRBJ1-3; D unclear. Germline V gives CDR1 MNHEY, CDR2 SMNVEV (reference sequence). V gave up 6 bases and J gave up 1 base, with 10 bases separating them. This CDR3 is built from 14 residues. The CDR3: CASSPDRSGNTIYF. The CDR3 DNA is TGTGCCAGCAGCCCCGATAGATCTGGAAACACCATATATTTT.

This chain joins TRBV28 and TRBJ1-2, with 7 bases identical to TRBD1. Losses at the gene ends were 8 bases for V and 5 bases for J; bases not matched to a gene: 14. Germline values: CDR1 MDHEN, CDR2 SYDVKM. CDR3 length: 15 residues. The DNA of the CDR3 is TGTGCCAGCGGGCTTCCAGGGGGGGAATTTTATGGCTACACCTTC. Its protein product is CASGLPGGEFYGYTF.

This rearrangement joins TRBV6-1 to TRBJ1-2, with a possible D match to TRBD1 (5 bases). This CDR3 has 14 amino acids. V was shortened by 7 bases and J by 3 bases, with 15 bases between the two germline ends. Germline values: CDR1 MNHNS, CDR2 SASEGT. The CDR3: CASNQGNGDYGYTF. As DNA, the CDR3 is TGTGCCAGCAACCAGGGTAACGGAGACTATGGCTACACCTTC.

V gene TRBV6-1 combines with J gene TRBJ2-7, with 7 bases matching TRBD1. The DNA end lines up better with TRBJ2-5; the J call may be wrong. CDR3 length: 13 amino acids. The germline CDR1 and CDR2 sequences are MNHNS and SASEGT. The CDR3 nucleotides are TGTGCCAGCAGGCGTGGACAGGAAGAGACCCAGTACTTC. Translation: CASRRGQEETQYF.

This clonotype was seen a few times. The CDR3 here is CSARVALYQPQHF. CDR3 DNA sequence: TGCAGTGCTAGAGTCGCCCTTTATCAGCCCCAGCATTTT. The genes are TRBV20-1 and TRBJ1-5; D gene unclear. The CDR3 extends over 13 amino acids. Trimming left V 1 base short and J 5 bases short, with 9 bases between. Germline V CDR1 and CDR2: DFQATT, SNEGSKA (reference sequence).

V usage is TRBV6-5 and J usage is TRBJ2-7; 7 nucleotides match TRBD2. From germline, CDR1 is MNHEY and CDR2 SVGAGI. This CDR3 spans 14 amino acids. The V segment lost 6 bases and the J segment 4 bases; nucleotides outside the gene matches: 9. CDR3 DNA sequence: TGTGCCAGCAGATACGGGAGGACCACATACGAGCAGTACTTC. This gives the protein CASRYGRTTYEQYF.

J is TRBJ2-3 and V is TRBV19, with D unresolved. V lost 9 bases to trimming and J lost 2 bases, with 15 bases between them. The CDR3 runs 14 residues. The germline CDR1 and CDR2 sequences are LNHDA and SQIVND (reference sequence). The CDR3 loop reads CASRPDRSTDTQYF. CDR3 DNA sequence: TGTGCCAGCCGGCCGGACCGGTCCACAGATACGCAGTATTTT.